The entry below describes one T cell receptor (beta chain). Its antigen is still unknown. Trimming removed 4 bases from V and 6 bases from J, with 15 bases in between. The CDR3 spans 14 residues. A second PCR of roughly 6 to 12 cycles used a sample-barcoded 5' primer and a J-beta primer mix. One entry per CDR3 protein results from TCRdb running MiXCR on the 5' RACE reads. The table includes over a million distinct CDR3 sequences, about 45% detected once. The data belong to a study of blood T cells in healthy people across ages. Overall study findings and caveats: No one knew whether donors had CMV, which possibly confounded expanded clonotype changes.

Material: blood. The receptor was derived from a woman aged 18-29 years in good health. This sequence joins TRBV12-3 or TRBV12-4 and TRBJ1-2; D is perhaps TRBD1 (5 bases). Here the CDR3 reads CASSSGRRWDGYTF. DNA for the CDR3: TGTGCCAGCAGTTCGGGACGTCGATGGGATGGCTACACCTTC.